The 9 T cell receptor beta chains presented below share a single source sample, sequenced in a study of blood T cell repertoires in COVID-19. This table comes from immunoSEQ multiplex PCR, and its TCRdb copy is limited to in-frame clones, with some not included. Of 300,000 to 400,000 clones in the sample, more than 75% were seen once. Sequenced material: PBMCs or T cells enriched from blood (not recorded which). The receptors here all came from a woman in her twenties or thirties with acute COVID-19.

The chain links TRBV7-9 to TRBJ2-7; TRBD1 is a possible D gene (5 bases). The germline gives CDR1 SEHNR, CDR2 FQNEAQ (reference sequence). The CDR3 sequence is 12 residues long. The V and J ends lost 6 bases and 4 bases respectively, with 10 bases between them. The CDR3 spells CASRSTGYEQYF. As DNA, the CDR3 is TGTGCCAGCAGATCTACAGGATACGAGCAGTACTTC. Combining the CDR3 with reference TRBV7-9 and TRBJ2-7 gives the whole variable domain DTGVSQNPRHKITKRGQNVTFRCDPISEHNRLYWYRQTLGQGPEFLTYFQNEAQLEKSRLLSDRFSAERPKGSFSTLEIQRTEQGDSAMYLCASRSTGYEQYFGPGTRLTVT.

This sequence joins TRBV24-1 and TRBJ2-1; TRBD1 aligns across 8 bases. The V segment lost 7 bases and the J segment 5 bases; nucleotides outside the gene matches: 9. The CDR3 runs to 15 residues. CDR1 and CDR2 from the germline V gene are KGHDR and SFDVKD. The CDR3 spells CATSDGQGGNNEQFF. CDR3 DNA: TGTGCCACCAGCGACGGACAGGGAGGAAACAATGAGCAGTTCTTC.

This chain connects TRBV6-5 to TRBJ2-7, with D tentatively TRBD1 (6 bases). CDR1 and CDR2 (germline): MNHEY, SVGAGI. With 6 bases removed from V and 2 bases from J, the gap between germline ends came to 11 bases. This CDR3 comprises 13 residues. CDR3: CASSSDSTYEQYF. CDR3 bases: TGTGCCAGCAGCTCGGACAGCACCTACGAGCAGTACTTC.

This chain uses TRBV6-5 with TRBJ2-3, with a possible D match to TRBD1 (5 bases). Per the germline V gene, CDR1 is MNHEY and CDR2 is SVGAGI. V shed 6 bases and J shed 0 bases, with 7 bases lying between them. This CDR3 has 13 amino acids. The CDR3 region has the DNA TGTGCCAGCAGCAGGGCCAGCACAGATACGCAGTATTTT. It yields the protein CASSRASTDTQYF.

The sample holds a few counts of this clone. The chain links TRBV10-1 to TRBJ1-6; no clear D gene. This CDR3 has 13 residues. CDR1 is WNHNN and CDR2 is SYGVQD in the germline V gene (reference sequence). With 0 bases removed from V and 7 bases from J, the gap between germline ends came to 4 bases. The chain's CDR3 is CASSESQNSPLHF. CDR3 coding DNA: TGCGCCAGCAGTGAGTCCCAAAATTCACCCCTCCACTTT.

Only one count was recorded for this clone. The chain employs TRBV27 and TRBJ2-3; D is perhaps TRBD2 (5 bases). CDR1 and CDR2 from the germline V gene are MNHEY and SMNVEV (reference sequence). The CDR3 loop spans 15 amino acids. V shed 5 bases and J shed 4 bases, with 16 bases lying between them. The DNA for the CDR3 is TGTGCCAGCAGTGCGCCGGGGAGATCGGCAGATACGCAGTATTTT. Protein: CASSAPGRSADTQYF.

The V gene is TRBV2, the J gene TRBJ2-6; 9 positions match TRBD1. V shed 4 bases and J 0 bases; nucleotides not matched to a gene: 4. This CDR3 region has 17 residues. Germline lookup yields CDR1 SNHLY and CDR2 FYNNEI. Written as DNA, the CDR3 is TGTGCCAGCAGTGGGGACAGGGTGTACTCTGGGGCCAACGTCCTGACTTTC. This sequence encodes CASSGDRVYSGANVLTF. The full variable domain, with the rest looked up from reference TRBV2 and TRBJ2-6, is EPEVTQTPSHQVTQMGQEVILRCVPISNHLYFYWYRQILGQKVEFLVSFYNNEISEKSEIFDDQFSVERPDGSNFTLKIRSTKLEDSAMYFCASSGDRVYSGANVLTFGAGSRLTVL.

The gene calls are TRBV18 and TRBJ1-2; D is uncertain. The CDR3 totals 16 residues. Germline assignment: CDR1 KGHSH and CDR2 LQKENI. V was pared by 1 base and J by 4 bases, with 16 bases between. The CDR3 loop is CASSPLQAEYAYGYTF. Written as DNA, the CDR3 is TGTGCCAGCTCACCACTTCAGGCAGAGTACGCCTATGGCTACACCTTC. The variable domain in full, with the rest retrieved from reference TRBV18 and TRBJ1-2, is NAGVMQNPRHLVRRRGQEARLRCSPMKGHSHVYWYRQLPEEGLKFMVYLQKENIIDESGMPKERFSAEFPKEGPSILRIQQVVRGDSAAYFCASSPLQAEYAYGYTFGSGTRLTVV.

The V gene is TRBV9, the J gene TRBJ1-2, with 8 bases lining up with TRBD1. J was trimmed by 5 bases and V by 3 bases; bases with no gene match: 9. The CDR3 length is 15 residues. Germline V gives CDR1 SGDLS, CDR2 YYNGEE. The CDR3 DNA reads TGTGCCAGCAGCGCAACAGGGGGAGGTACATATGGCTACACCTTC. Its protein product is CASSATGGGTYGYTF.